The rows below give T cell receptor beta chains drawn from one sample of a study of blood T cell repertoires in COVID-19. Profiled with immunoSEQ multiplex PCR; TCRdb holds only in-frame clones, not every one. The data contain roughly 81,000 clones, more than 75% of them singletons. What was sequenced was peripheral blood. The receptors shown here come from a man between 60 and 70 years old with acute or convalescent COVID-19. Both conserved end residues are part of each CDR3. The D gene is left open where the match is weak. Clone size is shown for a subset of rows, as once, few, many or a class of expanded clone.

d_gene	v_gene	abundance	j_gene	CDR3nt	CDR3aa
TRBD2	TRBV6-6	-	TRBJ2-7	TGTGCCAGCAGTTCGGACCGACTAGCGGGAGGTGCCGAGCAGTACTTC	CASSSDRLAGGAEQYF
-	TRBV5-6	-	TRBJ2-7	TGTGCCAGCAGCTTGGGTTGGGTGCCACAGTCCCCCCACGAGCAGTACTTC	CASSLGWVPQSPHEQYF
TRBD2	TRBV7-3	-	TRBJ2-7	TGTGCCAGCAGCCCCGGAGCGGGGGCACTCTCCTACGAGCAGTACTTC	CASSPGAGALSYEQYF
TRBD2	TRBV6-2/TRBV6-3	-	TRBJ2-7	TGTGCCAGCAGTTCAACTAGCGGGAGCCTGGACGAGCAGTACTTC	CASSSTSGSLDEQYF
-	TRBV5-4	few	TRBJ1-1	TGTGCCAGCAGCGGAGGGACGGTGAACACTGAAGCTTTCTTT	CASSGGTVNTEAFF
TRBD1	TRBV19	-	TRBJ1-2	TGTGCCAGTAGTACCCCTGGGGGACAGGGGGATGGCTACACCTTC	CASSTPGGQGDGYTF
TRBD2	TRBV10-1	once	TRBJ2-5	TGCGCCAGCACCAAAAGGGCCCGCGGGAGGGCCAGTGAGACCCAGTACTTC	CASTKRARGRASETQYF
TRBD1	TRBV11-2	-	TRBJ2-7	TGTGCCAGCAGCTCCGGGACAGGGAACGAGCAGTACTTC	CASSSGTGNEQYF
TRBD1	TRBV5-1	-	TRBJ1-4	TGCGCCAGCAGCCGCCGGACAGGGGGGTCGGTATTCGGAACTAATGAAAAACTGTTTTTT	CASSRRTGGSVFGTNEKLFF
TRBD1	TRBV6-2/TRBV6-3	-	TRBJ2-2	TGTGCCAGCAGTTGGGGACAGCTCACCGGGGAGCTGTTTTTT	CASSWGQLTGELFF
TRBD2	TRBV7-2	-	TRBJ2-3	TGTGCCAGCAGCTTGGGGACTAGCGGAGATACAGATACGCAGTATTTT	CASSLGTSGDTDTQYF
-	TRBV29-1	-	TRBJ1-1	TGCAGCGTTGAAGATCGGGCTGAAGCTTTCTTT	CSVEDRAEAFF
TRBD1	TRBV27	-	TRBJ1-6	TGTGCCAGCAGTTTATCAGAGGGGGCCCCTAATTCACCCCTCCACTTT	CASSLSEGAPNSPLHF
TRBD2	TRBV27	-	TRBJ2-3	TGTGCCAGCAGGAGGGCGGGGGGGCCGCATACGCAGTATTTT	CASRRAGGPHTQYF
-	TRBV28	-	TRBJ2-7	TGTGCCAGTACTGAGGTAGGAAAAGGTTACGAGCAGTACTTC	CASTEVGKGYEQYF
-	TRBV12-3/TRBV12-4	-	TRBJ2-2	TGTGCCAGCAGTTTACAGGGTCGCGGGGAGCTGTTTTTT	CASSLQGRGELFF
-	TRBV28	-	TRBJ1-5	TGTGCCAGCACCTGGGAGGGGGTCCATCAGCCCCAGCATTTT	CASTWEGVHQPQHF
-	TRBV6-2/TRBV6-3	-	TRBJ2-3	TGTGCCAGCAGTTATCACGGGACTCCTAGCACAGATACGCAGTATTTT	CASSYHGTPSTDTQYF
-	TRBV28	-	TRBJ1-6	TGTGCCAGCAGGCTCCGGACATTCTCTTCACCCCTCCACTTT	CASRLRTFSSPLHF
TRBD2	TRBV5-4	-	TRBJ2-3	TGTGCCAGCAGCACAGGGACTAGCGGGGTGAATACGCAGTATTTT	CASSTGTSGVNTQYF
-	TRBV4-3	-	TRBJ2-7	TGCGCCAGCAGCCAAGATCTCCCGGGCGAGCAGTACTTC	CASSQDLPGEQYF
-	TRBV2	-	TRBJ1-5	TGTGCCAGCAGTACCGACAGAACTGGTATTCAGCCCCAGCATTTT	CASSTDRTGIQPQHF
TRBD2	TRBV19	-	TRBJ2-4	TGTGCCAGTAGTACCTTGACTAGCGGGAGCAACATTCAGTACTTC	CASSTLTSGSNIQYF
TRBD1	TRBV24-1	-	TRBJ2-1	TGTGCCACCAGTGATTCGGGACAGGGTAACAATGAGCAGTTCTTC	CATSDSGQGNNEQFF
TRBD2	TRBV6-2/TRBV6-3	-	TRBJ2-1	TGTGCCAGCAGTTACGCACTAGCGGGGGCACACAATGAGCAGTTCTTC	CASSYALAGAHNEQFF
TRBD1	TRBV28	-	TRBJ2-7	TGTGCCAGCAGTTACGGGACAGCCTACGAGCAGTACTTC	CASSYGTAYEQYF
TRBD2	TRBV29-1	-	TRBJ2-7	TGCAGCGTTCGGACTAGCTTCTACGAGCAGTACTTC	CSVRTSFYEQYF
TRBD1	TRBV4-1	-	TRBJ2-2	TGCGCCAGCAGCCAATTTGGGCAGGGGGCGGACACCGGGGAGCTGTTTTTT	CASSQFGQGADTGELFF
TRBD1	TRBV7-9	few	TRBJ1-2	TGTGCCAGCAGCGCGGGACAGGGCTATAATGGCTACACCTTC	CASSAGQGYNGYTF
-	TRBV29-1	-	TRBJ2-2	TGCAGCGTGAACAGGGATGCCGGGGAGCTGTTTTTT	CSVNRDAGELFF